These 18 T cell receptor beta chains were all obtained from the same sample, sequenced in a study of T-cell reconstitution after alpha-beta-depleted transplantation in children. The TCRbeta library was prepared with unique molecular identifiers. TCRdb processed the PCR reads anew with MiXCR; each CDR3 protein has one entry. The repertoire consists of roughly 300,000 distinct CDR3 sequences, with around a tenth occurring once and the leading ten covering around 20%. The source was peripheral blood, collected 180 days after TCRalphabeta/CD19-depleted stem cell transplant. The receptors were sampled from a male patient under 10 years old who had a stem cell transplant for chronic granulomatous disease, so the T cells may come from the graft donor.

This clonotype occurred many times. V usage is TRBV7-9 and J usage is TRBJ1-1; D call uncertain. Germline V gene sequence: CDR1 SEHNR, CDR2 FQNEAQ (reference sequence). Trimming left V 5 bases short and J 3 bases short, with 10 bases between. The CDR3 covers 13 residues. As DNA, the CDR3 is TGTGCCAGCAGCCCCGGGCAATACACTGAAGCTTTCTTT. Residues: CASSPGQYTEAFF.

As concerns this clonotype: This could be a read error, since a much larger clone is one nucleotide away. The rearrangement joins TRBV4-2 to TRBJ2-7, with TRBD1 identical over 7 bases. CDR1 LGHNA and CDR2 YNFKEQ come from the germline V gene. The CDR3 runs 16 residues. The CDR3 bases are TGTGCCAGCAGCCAGCCGGGACAGCTAAACTCCTACGAGGAGTACTTC. It specifies CASSQPGQLNSYEEYF.

This clonotype was observed many times. The chain joins TRBV6-5 to TRBJ2-2, with 13 bases fitting TRBD2. Looked up from germline, CDR1 is MNHEY and CDR2 is SVGAGI. The CDR3 is 15 residues long. V dropped 6 bases and J dropped 7; count of bases not matched to a gene: 5. CDR3 coding DNA: TGTGCCAGCAGCGCCCGGACTAGCGGGAGCGGGGAGCTGTTTTTT. Protein sequence: CASSARTSGSGELFF.

This clonotype came up a few times. The chain couples TRBV5-6 to TRBJ1-3, with a tentative D call TRBD1 (5 bases). Trimming stripped 4 bases from V and 7 bases from J, with 15 bases between. CDR3 length: 14 amino acids. Germline CDR1 reads SGHDT; CDR2 reads YYEEEE. Here the CDR3 reads CASSKQRGENTIYF. The CDR3 DNA reads as TGTGCCAGCAGCAAGCAAAGAGGGGAGAACACCATATATTTT. The variable domain in full, with the rest retrieved from reference TRBV5-6 and TRBJ1-3, is DAGVTQSPTHLIKTRGQQVTLRCSPKSGHDTVSWYQQALGQGPQFIFQYYEEEERQRGNFPDRFSGHQFPNYSSELNVNALLLGDSALYLCASSKQRGENTIYFGEGSWLTVV.

This clonotype was counted at least ten times. The chain carries TRBV5-1 and TRBJ2-1; 10 nucleotides line up with TRBD2. Unmatched junction bases numbered 13, after V lost 7 bases and J lost 9 bases. In germline, CDR1 is SGHRS, CDR2 YFSETQ. The CDR3 spans 15 residues. Here the CDR3 DNA reads TGCGCCAGCGTACCGGGGGCTAGCGGGAGTGCTGAGCAGTTCTTC. Encoded protein: CASVPGASGSAEQFF.

This clonotype showed up many times. For the CDR3, the DNA is TGCAGTGCTAGTAGGGTTAGCGGGAGATCAGATACGCAGTATTTT. Residues: CSASRVSGRSDTQYF. The rearrangement links TRBV20-1 to TRBJ2-3; 9 positions agree with TRBD2. The ends lost 3 bases at V and 4 bases at J; junction bases unmatched: 8. The CDR3 runs to 15 residues. Per the germline V gene, CDR1 is DFQATT and CDR2 is SNEGSKA (reference sequence).

This clonotype was counted ten times or more. The chain has TRBV7-2 and TRBJ1-3, with D unresolved. The germline V and J ends were trimmed by 7 bases and 0 bases, with 7 bases remaining between them. Germline V gene lookup returns CDR1 SGHTA and CDR2 FQGNSA. The CDR3 extends over 13 amino acids. The CDR3 region is CASTMNSGNTIYF. The CDR3 DNA reads as TGTGCCAGCACAATGAACTCTGGAAACACCATATATTTT.

This clonotype was counted many times. The V gene is TRBV29-1, the J gene TRBJ2-1, with 8 bases lining up with TRBD2. The CDR3 is 14 residues long. CDR1 and CDR2 from the germline V gene are SQVTM and ANQGSEA. J lost 0 bases, V lost 7 bases, and 5 bases had no gene match. The chain's CDR3 is CSASAGGSYNEQFF. The CDR3 DNA reads TGCAGCGCAAGTGCGGGAGGCTCCTACAATGAGCAGTTCTTC.

This clonotype has only one observation. Mismatch with germline at one junction end may stem from a read error. This sequence joins TRBV12-3 or TRBV12-4 and TRBJ2-3; perhaps TRBD2 as D (5 bases). The CDR3 has 15 amino acids. This CDR3 is CASRLEGRGTDTQYF. For the CDR3, the DNA is TGTGCCAGCAGATTAGAAGGGCGGGGCACAGATACGCAGTATTTT.

This clonotype was seen ten or more times. The chain carries TRBV28 and TRBJ2-2; 13 bases are a match to TRBD2. J gave up 6 bases and V 6 bases, and 7 bases lay outside the gene matches. Germline CDR1 is MDHEN and CDR2 is SYDVKM. This CDR3 spans 16 amino acids. The chain's CDR3 is CASRRAGTSGAGELFF. CDR3 in DNA: TGTGCCAGCAGAAGAGCCGGGACTAGCGGGGCCGGGGAGCTGTTTTTT. The variable domain in full, with the rest retrieved from reference TRBV28 and TRBJ2-2, is DVKVTQSSRYLVKRTGEKVFLECVQDMDHENMFWYRQDPGLGLRLIYFSYDVKMKEKGDIPEGYSVSREKKERFSLILESASTNQTSMYLCASRRAGTSGAGELFFGEGSRLTVL.

This clonotype was detected many times. The chain uses TRBV7-9 and TRBJ2-1, with D tentatively TRBD2 (5 bases). V was pared by 2 bases and J by 6 bases, with 14 bases between. The CDR3 length is 15 residues. CDR1 is SEHNR and CDR2 is FQNEAQ in the germline V gene (reference sequence). CDR3 nucleotide sequence: TGTGCCAGCAGCTTACTAGCCAGCGGACCCAATGAGCAGTTCTTC. This encodes CASSLLASGPNEQFF.

This clonotype was seen at least ten times. The chain joins TRBV7-9 to TRBJ2-7; 7 bases are a match to TRBD1. This CDR3 is built from 13 residues. The germline V gene encodes CDR1 SEHNR and CDR2 FQNEAQ (reference sequence). Trimming at V came to 0 bases and at J to 7 bases, leaving 3 bases not matched to a gene. CDR3 nucleotide sequence: TGTGCCAGCAGCTTAGCTTTCAGGGGGGAGCAGTACTTC. The encoded protein is CASSLAFRGEQYF.

This clonotype was detected ten times or more. This chain uses TRBV30 with TRBJ2-3; D may be TRBD1 (6 bases). The V gene lost 2 bases and the J gene lost 0 bases, with 12 bases spanning the gap. The CDR3 has 15 amino acids. CDR1 and CDR2 from the germline V gene are GTSNPN and SVGIG (reference sequence). In DNA, the CDR3 is TGTGCCTGGAGTAAGGGGGTCGTTAGCACAGATACGCAGTATTTT. Protein sequence: CAWSKGVVSTDTQYF.

This clonotype has a count of ten or more. The chain couples TRBV6-1 to TRBJ2-3, with unresolved D. Germline values: CDR1 MNHNS, CDR2 SASEGT. There are 15 residues in the CDR3. Trimming left V 8 bases short and J 6 bases short, with 21 bases between. CDR3 sequence: CASALRPRPGDTQYF. CDR3 DNA: TGTGCCAGCGCCCTCCGGCCTCGACCTGGGGATACGCAGTATTTT.

This clonotype was seen many times. J is TRBJ1-1 and V is TRBV25-1; weak D call: TRBD1 (5 bases). This CDR3 has 15 amino acids. Trimming shortened V by 1 base and J by 0 bases, and 9 bases separated the two germline ends. Germline V gene sequence: CDR1 MGHDK, CDR2 SYGVNS. The CDR3 DNA follows: TGTGCCAGCAGTGAATGGGGCAGCATGAACACTGAAGCTTTCTTT. It specifies CASSEWGSMNTEAFF.

At least ten counts were recorded for this clonotype. The CDR3 sequence is CASSIASLGEQYF. The CDR3 nucleotides read TGTGCCAGTAGTATTGCCAGTCTCGGGGAGCAGTACTTC. The rearrangement joins TRBV19 to TRBJ2-7; D is uncertain. The V gene's germline CDR1 is LNHDA and CDR2 SQIVND (reference sequence). The CDR3 runs 13 residues. Trimming pared 3 bases from V and 7 bases from J, leaving 13 bases between.

This clonotype was seen repeatedly, ten times or more. This chain joins TRBV27 and TRBJ2-1; the match to TRBD2 covers 11 bases. The ends lost 8 bases at V and 0 bases at J; junction bases unmatched: 12. CDR3 length: 18 amino acids. Germline loops: CDR1 MNHEY, CDR2 SMNVEV (reference sequence). CDR3 in amino acids: CASSRLAGLETSYNEQFF. In DNA form, the CDR3 reads TGTGCCAGCTCGAGACTAGCGGGACTTGAAACCTCCTACAATGAGCAGTTCTTC.

This clonotype was counted ten times or more. V is TRBV6-1 and J is TRBJ1-3; D ambiguous. The length of the CDR3 is 13 residues. V was clipped by 4 bases and J by 2 bases, with 6 bases between them. Germline CDR1 is MNHNS and CDR2 is SASEGT. In nucleotides, the CDR3 is TGTGCCAGCAGTGGGACCGCTGGAAACACCATATATTTT. Translating gives CASSGTAGNTIYF.